This section outlines one TCR beta chain sequence together with its context. The clone's antigen remains unknown. No base-level quality is on record; no much larger clone is a single base apart. Receptors were amplified or captured by the immunoSEQ multiplex PCR assay. Not all clones reach the TCRdb copy of this immuneACCESS table, which keeps in-frame sequences only. Checked studies attribute under half of the gap to unresolved V genes and leave the rest unexplained. The sample data list tens of thousands of clones, and approximately 85% of these were observed just once. The ten largest make up 6.6% of the sample. The data were obtained in a study of T cells in narcolepsy (dated by TCRdb to the late 2010s). Regarding the research as a whole: Healthy control donors were enrolled in the study alongside patients who had narcolepsy type 1 or type 2 (NT1, NT2). The study used TCR Vbeta sequencing to track clonotypes in blood and CSF while looking for autoreactive T cells in narcolepsy patients that target self-antigens of hypocretin neurons (hypocretin, TRIB2).

For TCR Vbeta sequencing, memory CD4+ T cells were sorted ex vivo from the peripheral blood of both healthy controls and narcolepsy patients. The investigation overall reported the following: Some blood memory CD4+ repertoires from patients and controls contained no sequences matching autoreactive T cell clones. According to the report, autoreactive clonotypes were detected serially in the blood of the same patients and of different patients, but not in healthy controls. Plots comparing CSF and blood CD4+ T cell clonotypes from the same patient highlighted HCRT-specific and TRIB2-specific autoreactive clonotypes. Numbers of sequenced blood memory CD4+ clonotypes were comparable, averaging approximately 42,000 in patients and about 33,000 in controls.

The CDR3 runs 13 residues from the cysteine to the phenylalanine. Only the CDR3 portion is preserved as DNA: 39 bases, with reading frame beginning at the first base. Germline trimming amounts to 6 bases on V and 7 bases on J, with 8 as the count of junction bases outside the gene matches. CDR1 and CDR2 are read off the germline V gene as MNHEY and SVGAGI. Sequencing used memory (CD45RA-) CD4+ T cells from blood. This specimen's cell subset or site label, per the study, means: memory T cells sorted ex vivo from peripheral blood. This receptor was taken from a human donor in good health. The chain links TRBV6-5 with TRBJ1-1; 7 central bases correspond to TRBD1. The CDR3 corresponds to CASSRDRESEAFF. The nucleotides are TGTGCCAGCAGCCGCGACAGGGAGAGTGAAGCTTTCTTT.